Listed below are T cell receptor beta chains from one sample, sequenced in a study of graft-versus-host responses after intestinal transplantation. No antigens are known for them. Data came from immunoSEQ multiplex PCR; TCRdb stores just in-frame clones and leaves some out. This sample has 80,000 to 100,000 clones, with roughly nine tenths found just once. Sequenced material: unstimulated CD4+ T cells sorted from spleen or lymph node cells, taken before intestinal transplant. These receptor sequences come from a human donor who received an intestinal transplant. The CDR3 runs from the conserved cysteine through the conserved F or W. The order of the fields is clone size, D gene, J gene, V gene, CDR3 DNA, CDR3 protein. The D gene is left open where the match is weak. The listing skips clone size in some rows; elsewhere it reads once, few, many or a size class.

NA | TRBD2 | TRBJ2-7 | TRBV7-2 | TGTGCCAGCAGTTCCGACGGGACTAGCGGGCTCGGAGAGCAGTACTTC | CASSSDGTSGLGEQYF
NA | TRBD1 | TRBJ1-6 | TRBV19 | TGTGCCAGTAGTAGACGGACAGGGAATAATTCACCCCTCCACTTT | CASSRRTGNNSPLHF
NA | NA | TRBJ2-3 | TRBV10-3 | TGTGCCATCAGGGACTTAACCTTCACAGATACGCAGTATTTT | CAIRDLTFTDTQYF
NA | NA | TRBJ1-1 | TRBV5-4 | TGTGCCAGCAGCTTGGGGGGGCACACTGAAGCTTTCTTT | CASSLGGHTEAFF
NA | TRBD2 | TRBJ2-1 | TRBV7-6 | TGTGCCAGCAGCCTCTGGACTAGCGGGAGTAATGAGCAGTTCTTC | CASSLWTSGSNEQFF
NA | NA | TRBJ1-1 | TRBV19 | TGTGCCAGTAGCCACAGGGCAAACACTGAAGCTTTCTTT | CASSHRANTEAFF
NA | NA | TRBJ1-6 | TRBV25-1 | TGTGCCAGCAGTGAGGTGGGGGAGGTACGGTCACCCCTCCACTTT | CASSEVGEVRSPLHF
NA | NA | TRBJ2-1 | TRBV30 | TGTGCCTGGAGTAGAGGCAATGAGCAGTTCTTC | CAWSRGNEQFF
NA | TRBD2 | TRBJ2-7 | TRBV18 | TGTGCCAGCTCACTCCCCGGGCCTAGCGGAACCTACGAGCAGTACTTC | CASSLPGPSGTYEQYF
NA | TRBD2 | TRBJ2-7 | TRBV10-2 | TGCGCCAGCAGGACCAGGGGACTAGCGGGGGTCGAGCAGTACTTC | CASRTRGLAGVEQYF
NA | TRBD1 | TRBJ1-1 | TRBV5-1 | TGCGCCAGCAGCTTGGAAGGCAGGGGGGAGAGAGCTTTCTTT | CASSLEGRGERAFF
NA | TRBD1 | TRBJ1-5 | TRBV27 | TGTGCCAGCAGTTTAAGGGGACAGGGAACGGGAAAGGGTAATCAGCCCCAGCATTTT | CASSLRGQGTGKGNQPQHF
once | NA | TRBJ2-5 | TRBV5-1 | TGCGCCAGCAGCTTGGCCTCAGGGGAAGAGACCCAGTACTTC | CASSLASGEETQYF
NA | NA | TRBJ1-2 | TRBV27 | TGTGCCAGCAGTTTTCAGGGTGTCGGCGGCTACACCTTC | CASSFQGVGGYTF
NA | NA | TRBJ2-1 | TRBV30 | TGTGCCTGGAGCGTGGGGGGACCATACAATGAGCAGTTCTTC | CAWSVGGPYNEQFF
NA | TRBD1 | TRBJ2-5 | TRBV19 | TGTGCCAGTAGTAGGGCAGGGGGCTCAGGTGATGAGACCCAGTACTTC | CASSRAGGSGDETQYF
NA | NA | TRBJ1-4 | TRBV7-2 | TGTGCCAGCAGCTTATCGCGTGAAAAACTGTTTTTT | CASSLSREKLFF
NA | TRBD2 | TRBJ2-3 | TRBV5-1 | TGCGCCAGCAGCCCTGTCAAGAGCGGGAGGGCCGACACAGATACGCAGTATTTT | CASSPVKSGRADTDTQYF
few | NA | TRBJ1-3 | TRBV5-1 | TGCGCCAGCAGCTGGGACATTGGAAACACCATATATTTT | CASSWDIGNTIYF
NA | TRBD2 | TRBJ2-7 | TRBV5-1 | TGCGCCAGCAGCACACCCGGGACTAGCGTCGAGCAGTACTTC | CASSTPGTSVEQYF
NA | TRBD1 | TRBJ1-2 | TRBV28 | TGTGCCAGCAGTTTCCTTACAGGGGGCAATGGTGGCTACACCTTC | CASSFLTGGNGGYTF
once | TRBD1 | TRBJ1-2 | TRBV30 | TGTGCCTGGAGTGGCCCCCTTTTCGCGACAGGGTTTAATGGCTACACCTTC | CAWSGPLFATGFNGYTF
NA | NA | TRBJ1-3 | TRBV6-5 | TGTGCCAGCAGCGCCACAGGGACTGGAAACACCATATATTTT | CASSATGTGNTIYF